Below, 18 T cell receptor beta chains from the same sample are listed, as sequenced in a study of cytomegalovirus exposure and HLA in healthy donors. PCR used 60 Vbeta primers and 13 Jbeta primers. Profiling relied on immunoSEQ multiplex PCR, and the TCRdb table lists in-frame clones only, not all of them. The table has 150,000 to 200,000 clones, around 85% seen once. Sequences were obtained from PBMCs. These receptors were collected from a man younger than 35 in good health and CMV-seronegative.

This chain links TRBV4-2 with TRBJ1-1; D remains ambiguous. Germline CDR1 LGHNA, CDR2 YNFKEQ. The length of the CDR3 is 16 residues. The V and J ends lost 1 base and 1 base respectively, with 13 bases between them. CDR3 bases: TGTGCCAGCAGCCAAGTTTTGGCCACAACGAACACTGAAGCTTTCTTT. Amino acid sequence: CASSQVLATTNTEAFF.

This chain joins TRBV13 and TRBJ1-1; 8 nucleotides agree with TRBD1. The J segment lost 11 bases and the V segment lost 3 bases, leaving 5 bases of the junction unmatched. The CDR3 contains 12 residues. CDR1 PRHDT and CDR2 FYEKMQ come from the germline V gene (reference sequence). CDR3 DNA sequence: TGTGCCAGCAGCTTCGAGGACAGGGAGGCTTTCTTT. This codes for CASSFEDREAFF.

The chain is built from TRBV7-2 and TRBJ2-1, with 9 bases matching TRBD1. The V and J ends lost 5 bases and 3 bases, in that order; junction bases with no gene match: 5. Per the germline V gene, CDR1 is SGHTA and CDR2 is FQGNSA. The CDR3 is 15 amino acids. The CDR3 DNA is TGTGCCAGCAGCGCGGACAGGGGATTCTACAATGAGCAGTTCTTC. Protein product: CASSADRGFYNEQFF.

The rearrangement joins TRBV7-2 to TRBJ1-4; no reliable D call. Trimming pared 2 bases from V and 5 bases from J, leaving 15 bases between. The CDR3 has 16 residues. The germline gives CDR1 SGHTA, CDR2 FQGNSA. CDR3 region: CASSLTLTPGNEKLFF. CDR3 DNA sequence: TGTGCCAGCAGCTTAACCCTCACCCCGGGGAATGAAAAACTGTTTTTT.

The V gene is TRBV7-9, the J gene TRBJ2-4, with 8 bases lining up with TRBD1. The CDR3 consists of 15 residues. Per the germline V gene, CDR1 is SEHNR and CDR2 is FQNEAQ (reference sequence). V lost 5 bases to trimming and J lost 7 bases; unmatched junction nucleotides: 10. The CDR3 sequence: CASSNSLQGANIQYF. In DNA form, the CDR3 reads TGTGCCAGCAGCAATAGTCTTCAGGGGGCGAACATTCAGTACTTC.

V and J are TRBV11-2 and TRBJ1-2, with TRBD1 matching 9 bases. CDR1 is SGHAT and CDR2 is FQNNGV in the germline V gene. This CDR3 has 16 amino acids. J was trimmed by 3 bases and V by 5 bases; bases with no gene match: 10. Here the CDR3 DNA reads TGTGCCAGCAGCGCCACCTCCAGGACAGGGGACTATGGCTACACCTTC. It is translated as CASSATSRTGDYGYTF.

The CDR3 region has the DNA TGCGCCAGCAGCTTGGGCGGACAGACAGATACGCAGTATTTT. It translates to CASSLGGQTDTQYF. The chain links TRBV5-1 to TRBJ2-3, with a tentative D call TRBD1 (6 bases). CDR1 SGHRS and CDR2 YFSETQ come from the germline V gene. Trimming took 0 bases from V and 3 from J, leaving 8 bases between them. The CDR3 runs 14 residues.

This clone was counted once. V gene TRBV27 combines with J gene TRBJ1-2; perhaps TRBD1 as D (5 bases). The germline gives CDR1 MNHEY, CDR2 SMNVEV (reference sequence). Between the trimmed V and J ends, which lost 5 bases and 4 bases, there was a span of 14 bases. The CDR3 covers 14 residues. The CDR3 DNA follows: TGTGCCAGCAGTCCACGACAGCTCACCTATGGCTACACCTTC. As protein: CASSPRQLTYGYTF.

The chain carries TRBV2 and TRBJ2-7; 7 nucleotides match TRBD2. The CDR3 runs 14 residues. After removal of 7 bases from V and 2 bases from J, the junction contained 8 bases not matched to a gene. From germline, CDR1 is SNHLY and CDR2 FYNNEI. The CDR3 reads CASMTGLPAYEQYF. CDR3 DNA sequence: TGTGCCAGCATGACGGGACTACCAGCCTACGAGCAGTACTTC.

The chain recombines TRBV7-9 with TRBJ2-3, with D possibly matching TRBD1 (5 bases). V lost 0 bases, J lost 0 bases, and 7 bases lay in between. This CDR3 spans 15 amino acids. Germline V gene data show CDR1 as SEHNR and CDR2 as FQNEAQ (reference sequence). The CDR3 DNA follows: TGTGCCAGCAGCTTAGCGGGGCCTAGCACAGATACGCAGTATTTT. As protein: CASSLAGPSTDTQYF.

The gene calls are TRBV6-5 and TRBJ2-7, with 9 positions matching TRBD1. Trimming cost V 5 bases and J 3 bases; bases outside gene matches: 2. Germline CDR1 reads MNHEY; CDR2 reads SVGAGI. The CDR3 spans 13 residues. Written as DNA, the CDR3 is TGTGCCAGCAGTGCGACAGGGGGCTACGAGCAGTACTTC. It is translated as CASSATGGYEQYF.

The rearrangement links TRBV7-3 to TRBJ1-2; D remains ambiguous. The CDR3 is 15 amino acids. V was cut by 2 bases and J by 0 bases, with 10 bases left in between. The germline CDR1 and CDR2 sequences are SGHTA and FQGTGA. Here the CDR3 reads CASSLEGGANYGYTF. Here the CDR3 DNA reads TGTGCCAGCAGCTTAGAAGGCGGGGCTAACTATGGCTACACCTTC.

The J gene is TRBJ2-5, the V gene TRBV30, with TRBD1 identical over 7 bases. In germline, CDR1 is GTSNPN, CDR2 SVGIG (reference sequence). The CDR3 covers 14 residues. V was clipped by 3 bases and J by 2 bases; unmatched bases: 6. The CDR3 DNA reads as TGTGCCTGGAGCCCGACAGGGTCTCAAGAGACCCAGTACTTC. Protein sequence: CAWSPTGSQETQYF.

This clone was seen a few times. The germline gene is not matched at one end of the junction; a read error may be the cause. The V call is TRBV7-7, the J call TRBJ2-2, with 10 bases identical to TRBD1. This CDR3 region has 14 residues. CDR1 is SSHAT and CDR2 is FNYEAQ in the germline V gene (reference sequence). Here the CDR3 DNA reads TGTGCTAGCAGCCGGACAGGGGGCACCGGGGAGCTGTTTTTT. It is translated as CASSRTGGTGELFF.

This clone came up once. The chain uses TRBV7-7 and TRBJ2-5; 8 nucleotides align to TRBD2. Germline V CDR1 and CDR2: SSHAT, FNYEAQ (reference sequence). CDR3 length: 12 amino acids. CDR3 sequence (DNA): TGTGCTAGGAAGCGGGAGAGCGGGACCCAGTACTTC. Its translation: CARKRESGTQYF.

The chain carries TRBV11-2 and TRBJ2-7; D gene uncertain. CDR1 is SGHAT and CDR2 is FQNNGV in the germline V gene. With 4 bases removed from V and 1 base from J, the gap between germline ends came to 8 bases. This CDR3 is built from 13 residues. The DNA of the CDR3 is TGTGCCAGCAGCTACGGGTCTTCCTACGAGCAGTACTTC. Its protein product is CASSYGSSYEQYF.

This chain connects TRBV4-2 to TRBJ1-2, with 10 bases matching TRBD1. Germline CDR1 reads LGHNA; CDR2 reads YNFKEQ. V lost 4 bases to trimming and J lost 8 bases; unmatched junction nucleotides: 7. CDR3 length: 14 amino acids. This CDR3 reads CASSPTTGGYGYTF. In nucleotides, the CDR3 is TGTGCCAGCAGCCCAACGACAGGGGGCTACGGCTACACCTTC.

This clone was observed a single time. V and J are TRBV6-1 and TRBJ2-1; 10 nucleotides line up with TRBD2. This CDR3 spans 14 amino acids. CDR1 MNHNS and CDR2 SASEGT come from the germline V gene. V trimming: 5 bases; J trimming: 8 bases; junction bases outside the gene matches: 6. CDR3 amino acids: CASSLAGGRDEQFF. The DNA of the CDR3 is TGTGCCAGCAGTTTAGCGGGGGGTAGGGATGAGCAGTTCTTC.